A single sample gave rise to the 14 T cell receptor beta chains below, sequenced in a study of blood T cell repertoires in COVID-19 (dated by TCRdb to about 2020). The protocol used for the library was the immunoSEQ multiplex PCR assay. Imported from immuneACCESS, the table was reduced by TCRdb to in-frame sequences with V and J called. These copies leave out some clones; in studies compared against another copy, an unresolved V gene accounts for under half, and the cause of the remainder is not known. The sample table records some 670,000 clones; 80% to 90% of these occur just once. The ten largest clones take up about 0.26% of the sample. The sequenced sample was peripheral blood. The receptors were gathered from a woman aged 18 to 35 with acute or convalescent COVID-19.

CDR3 DNA sequence: TGTGCCAGCAGCCAAGGTTTACTTGCCCCCATGTATGGCTACACCTTC. It specifies CASSQGLLAPMYGYTF. This rearrangement joins TRBV4-2 to TRBJ1-2; D gene unclear. The CDR3 sequence is 16 residues long. V was cut by 1 base and J by 5 bases, with 17 bases left in between. Germline V lookup: CDR1 LGHNA, CDR2 YNFKEQ.

The chain recombines TRBV24-1 with TRBJ1-2; 7 bases match TRBD1. With V trimmed by 9 bases and J by 6 bases, 12 bases remained unmatched. CDR1 and CDR2 (germline): KGHDR, SFDVKD. The CDR3 spans 14 residues. This chain's CDR3 is CATWDDRAINGYTF. For the CDR3, the DNA is TGTGCCACCTGGGACGACAGGGCCATCAATGGCTACACCTTC.

The chain is built from TRBV19 and TRBJ1-6, with D perhaps matching TRBD1 (5 bases). CDR3 size: 13 residues. Germline CDR1 reads LNHDA; CDR2 reads SQIVND (reference sequence). Trimming shortened V by 7 bases and J by 6 bases, and 10 bases separated the two germline ends. The CDR3 DNA sequence: TGTGCCAGTAATCAGCAGGGTAATTCACCCCTCCACTTT. Its protein product is CASNQQGNSPLHF. Looking up the rest from reference TRBV19 and TRBJ1-6 gives the full variable domain: DGGITQSPKYLFRKEGQNVTLSCEQNLNHDAMYWYRQDPGQGLRLIYYSQIVNDFQKGDIAEGYSVSREKKESFPLTVTSAQKNPTAFYLCASNQQGNSPLHFGNGTRLTVT.

V usage is TRBV5-4 and J usage is TRBJ2-7; 8 bases are a match to TRBD1. Germline CDR1 is SGHNT and CDR2 is YYREEE (reference sequence). The V segment lost 4 bases and the J segment 1 base; nucleotides outside the gene matches: 7. CDR3 size: 15 residues. CDR3: CASSPDRGTSYEQYF. The CDR3 coding sequence is TGTGCCAGCAGCCCCGACAGGGGCACTTCCTACGAGCAGTACTTC.

This chain connects TRBV3-1 (or the pseudogene TRBV3-2) to TRBJ2-1, with 11 bases fitting TRBD2. V dropped 1 base and J dropped 6; count of bases not matched to a gene: 5. The CDR3 sequence is 16 residues long. The germline gives CDR1 LGHDT, CDR2 YNNKEL (reference sequence). This CDR3 is CASSQGVAGGINEQFF. The DNA for the CDR3 is TGTGCCAGCAGCCAAGGTGTAGCGGGGGGGATCAATGAGCAGTTCTTC.

The chain uses TRBV5-5 and TRBJ1-4; weak D call: TRBD1 (6 bases). Between the trimmed V and J ends, which lost 4 bases and 2 bases, there was a span of 15 bases. Germline V CDR1 and CDR2: SGHKS, YYEKEE (reference sequence). The CDR3 totals 16 residues. DNA for the CDR3: TGTGCCAGCAGCGTCCAACAGGGTTTCACTAATGAAAAACTGTTTTTT. Translation: CASSVQQGFTNEKLFF.

The CDR3 DNA reads as TGCGCCAGCAGACGGGCTAATGAAAAACTGTTTTTT. Translation gives CASRRANEKLFF. This rearrangement joins TRBV5-1 to TRBJ1-4; D remains unclear. The germline V and J ends were trimmed by 5 bases and 3 bases, with 5 bases remaining between them. The V gene's germline CDR1 is SGHRS and CDR2 YFSETQ. The CDR3 is made up of 12 amino acids.

This chain joins TRBV7-2 and TRBJ2-7, with 10 nucleotides matching TRBD2. Trimming cost V 2 bases and J 6 bases; bases outside gene matches: 7. Germline CDR1 SGHTA, CDR2 FQGNSA. This CDR3 spans 15 amino acids. CDR3 DNA sequence: TGTGCCAGCAGCTTAAATAGCGGGGGGCTGGTCGAGCAGTACTTC. Amino acid sequence: CASSLNSGGLVEQYF. Variable domain in full (rest from reference TRBV7-2 and TRBJ2-7): GAGVSQSPSNKVTEKGKDVELRCDPISGHTALYWYRQSLGQGLEFLIYFQGNSAPDKSGLPSDRFSAERTGGSVSTLTIQRTQQEDSAVYLCASSLNSGGLVEQYFGPGTRLTVT.

This clone was counted once. The chain is built from TRBV6-1 and TRBJ1-4; perhaps TRBD1 as D (6 bases). This CDR3 spans 20 amino acids. The ends were cut back, 4 bases at V and 0 bases at J, with 24 bases in the middle. Germline CDR1 and CDR2: MNHNS and SASEGT. As DNA, the CDR3 is TGTGCCAGCAGTGGGACTGGGACACCCGGTGTAGACTCAACTAATGAAAAACTGTTTTTT. Translating gives CASSGTGTPGVDSTNEKLFF.

The rearrangement links TRBV19 to TRBJ1-6; 8 bases line up with TRBD1. Germline CDR1 is LNHDA and CDR2 is SQIVND (reference sequence). V lost 4 bases to trimming and J lost 6 bases; unmatched junction nucleotides: 2. The CDR3 runs to 14 residues. The CDR3 sequence is CASSTGTGNSPLHF. In DNA form, the CDR3 reads TGTGCCAGTAGTACGGGGACAGGTAATTCACCCCTCCACTTT.

This clone was counted a few times. V usage is TRBV5-6 and J usage is TRBJ1-1; D unclear. Germline CDR1 is SGHDT and CDR2 is YYEEEE. The CDR3 loop spans 12 amino acids. The V gene lost 0 bases and the J gene lost 4 bases, with 4 bases spanning the gap. The CDR3 nucleotides read TGTGCCAGCAGCTTGGGGGCCACTGAAGCTTTCTTT. Protein: CASSLGATEAFF.

The chain combines TRBV19 with TRBJ2-2; the D is unclear. CDR1 and CDR2 (germline): LNHDA, SQIVND (reference sequence). Trimming removed 5 bases from V and 1 base from J, with 8 bases in between. This CDR3 contains 14 residues. CDR3 residues: CASSWSGNTGELFF. The CDR3 DNA follows: TGTGCCAGTAGTTGGTCAGGGAACACCGGGGAGCTGTTTTTT.

The chain has TRBV19 and TRBJ1-5, with 11 bases matching TRBD1. Looked up from germline, CDR1 is LNHDA and CDR2 is SQIVND (reference sequence). The CDR3 runs 14 residues. J gave up 5 bases and V 7 bases, and 4 bases lay outside the gene matches. DNA for the CDR3: TGTGCCAGTATGGACAGGGGGCCTGATCAGCCCCAGCATTTT. As protein: CASMDRGPDQPQHF.

The chain links TRBV7-8 to TRBJ2-3; 14 nucleotides align to TRBD2. The CDR3 spans 16 residues. J lost 4 bases, V lost 5 bases, and 5 bases had no gene match. Germline V gives CDR1 SGHVS, CDR2 FQNEAQ. The CDR3 sequence is CASSTGTSGGPDTQYF. CDR3 DNA sequence: TGTGCCAGCAGCACAGGGACTAGCGGGGGCCCAGATACGCAGTATTTT.